This T cell receptor (beta chain) was documented in a study of blood T cell repertoires in COVID-19. The table came from immunoSEQ multiplex PCR; TCRdb's copy has only in-frame clones and leaves some out. This sample yields 200,000 to 250,000 clones, of which around 84% are seen a single time; 15% to 20% belongs to the top ten. CDR1 is KGHSH and CDR2 is LQKENI in the germline V gene. Trimming at V came to 0 bases and at J to 0 bases, leaving 8 bases not matched to a gene. This CDR3 has 18 residues. This clone has a handful of counts. V gene TRBV18 combines with J gene TRBJ2-1, with 7 nucleotides matching TRBD2. The TCR originated in a woman of 80 years or more with active or convalescent COVID-19. Material for sequencing was peripheral blood. Here the CDR3 reads CASSPPLGGGSSYNEQFF. The CDR3 coding sequence is TGTGCCAGCTCACCACCACTTGGGGGGGGGAGCTCCTACAATGAGCAGTTCTTC.